This T cell receptor (beta chain) was profiled in a study of CD8+ T cells in alopecia areata. J was trimmed by 4 bases and V by 3 bases; bases with no gene match: 1. The CDR3 consists of 13 residues. Germline loops: CDR1 LGHNA, CDR2 YSLEER. Sequencing templates came from extracted RNA that was reverse transcribed into cDNA. The protocol was immunoSEQ multiplex PCR, while the TCRdb copy is restricted to in-frame clones and leaves out a portion. Here the sample spans fewer than 40,000 clones, around 59% being singletons. V usage is TRBV4-3 and J usage is TRBJ2-7, with 9 bases fitting TRBD1. The sequence derives from a human donor with alopecia areata. The source material was NKG2D-high CD8+ T cells sorted from blood. The CDR3 reads CASSQGTGYEQYF. The CDR3 nucleotides read TGCGCCAGCAGCCAGGGGACAGGGTACGAGCAGTACTTC.